One sample yielded the 24 T cell receptor beta chains listed below, sequenced in a study of blood T cell repertoires in COVID-19. Measured with immunoSEQ multiplex PCR; TCRdb has only the in-frame clones, and not every one. The sample holds about 250,000 clones, around 82% seen once. Sequenced sample: peripheral blood. The origin of the receptors is a man older than 75 with acute or convalescent COVID-19.

The chain has TRBV18 and TRBJ1-3; possible D gene TRBD1, 6 bases. The CDR3 runs 14 residues. Per the germline V gene, CDR1 is KGHSH and CDR2 is LQKENI. The V end was cut by 1 base, the J end by 2 bases, with 6 bases between. The CDR3 spells CASSPQGAGNTIYF. CDR3 bases: TGTGCCAGCTCACCACAGGGGGCTGGAAACACCATATATTTT.

The V gene is TRBV2, the J gene TRBJ2-5; 10 bases map to TRBD2. CDR3 length: 15 residues. Trimming at V came to 5 bases and at J to 2 bases, leaving 5 bases not matched to a gene. Germline CDR1 SNHLY, CDR2 FYNNEI. CDR3 DNA: TGTGCCAGCAGTCTGATTAGCGGGGGGCAAGAGACCCAGTACTTC. It translates to CASSLISGGQETQYF. Together with reference TRBV2 and TRBJ2-5, the CDR3 gives the full variable domain: EPEVTQTPSHQVTQMGQEVILRCVPISNHLYFYWYRQILGQKVEFLVSFYNNEISEKSEIFDDQFSVERPDGSNFTLKIRSTKLEDSAMYFCASSLISGGQETQYFGPGTRLLVL.

For this clone: Other DNA sequences in the same sample also yield this CDR3. The V call is TRBV5-1, the J call TRBJ2-1, with 10 bases fitting TRBD2. The CDR3 runs to 16 residues. Germline V lookup: CDR1 SGHRS, CDR2 YFSETQ. J gave up 5 bases and V 0 bases, and 5 bases lay outside the gene matches. CDR3 protein: CASSLAGSGGNNEQFF. CDR3 nucleotide sequence: TGCGCCAGCAGCTTGGCCGGTAGCGGGGGGAACAATGAGCAGTTCTTC. The full variable domain, completed using reference TRBV5-1 and TRBJ2-1, is KAGVTQTPRYLIKTRGQQVTLSCSPISGHRSVSWYQQTPGQGLQFLFEYFSETQRNKGNFPGRFSGRQFSNSRSEMNVSTLELGDSALYLCASSLAGSGGNNEQFFGPGTRLTVL.

This clone was seen ten or more times. The chain couples TRBV9 to TRBJ2-1, with D possibly being TRBD2 (7 bases). Trimming took off 3 bases at V and 0 bases at J, with 10 bases between the two ends. The germline gives CDR1 SGDLS, CDR2 YYNGEE. The length of the CDR3 is 15 residues. The DNA for the CDR3 is TGTGCCAGCAGCGCCGGGGGGCGCTCCTACAATGAGCAGTTCTTC. Encoded protein: CASSAGGRSYNEQFF.

The chain links TRBV5-6 to TRBJ2-5; 13 nucleotides match TRBD2. Germline V lookup: CDR1 SGHDT, CDR2 YYEEEE. The CDR3 totals 16 residues. The V gene end was trimmed by 3 bases and the J gene end by 1 base; junction bases not matched to a gene: 3. The CDR3 bases are TGTGCCAGCAGCTGGAGGACTAGCGGGGGCCAAGAGACCCAGTACTTC. Translating gives CASSWRTSGGQETQYF. Complete variable domain (other parts from reference TRBV5-6 and TRBJ2-5): DAGVTQSPTHLIKTRGQQVTLRCSPKSGHDTVSWYQQALGQGPQFIFQYYEEEERQRGNFPDRFSGHQFPNYSSELNVNALLLGDSALYLCASSWRTSGGQETQYFGPGTRLLVL.

The J gene is TRBJ2-5, the V gene TRBV2; 9 bases align to TRBD2. V trimming: 9 bases; J trimming: 7 bases; junction bases outside the gene matches: 6. Looked up from germline, CDR1 is SNHLY and CDR2 is FYNNEI. There are 12 residues in the CDR3. CDR3 sequence reads: CASGTSSWTQYF. CDR3 bases: TGTGCCAGTGGGACTAGCAGTTGGACCCAGTACTTC.

This sequence joins TRBV5-1 and TRBJ1-2; D remains ambiguous. The CDR3 has 14 residues. CDR1 and CDR2 (germline): SGHRS, YFSETQ. Trimming shortened V by 4 bases and J by 1 base, and 11 bases separated the two germline ends. CDR3: CASSLDTGNYGYTF. CDR3 bases: TGCGCCAGCAGCCTAGATACCGGTAACTATGGCTACACCTTC.

This chain connects TRBV29-1 to TRBJ2-5; a possible D gene is TRBD1 (6 bases). V was cut by 7 bases and J by 4 bases, with 10 bases left in between. Germline-derived CDR1 and CDR2 are SQVTM and ANQGSEA. This CDR3 region has 11 residues. CDR3 sequence: CSAPQGETQYF. DNA for the CDR3: TGCAGCGCTCCACAGGGAGAGACCCAGTACTTC.

This sequence joins TRBV6-5 and TRBJ1-2, with 7 bases that match TRBD1. The CDR3 has 14 residues. The trim removed 6 bases at V and 1 base at J, leaving 5 bases unmatched. The germline V gene encodes CDR1 MNHEY and CDR2 SVGAGI. DNA of the CDR3: TGTGCCAGCAGGAGGAACAGGGGTAACTATGGCTACACCTTC. Translation gives CASRRNRGNYGYTF.

This chain uses TRBV10-3 with TRBJ1-5; a possible D gene is TRBD1 (6 bases). CDR3 size: 16 residues. V gave up 8 bases and J gave up 6 bases, with 23 bases separating them. CDR1 and CDR2 from the germline V gene are ENHRY and SYGVKD. CDR3 in DNA: TGTGCCATCGGGAAAGGGGGAGAGGCTTATAGTCAGCCCCAGCATTTT. It encodes CAIGKGGEAYSQPQHF.

The gene calls are TRBV2 and TRBJ1-3; 7 bases match TRBD1. CDR1 and CDR2 (germline): SNHLY, FYNNEI. There are 15 residues in the CDR3. Trimming at V came to 5 bases and at J to 0 bases, leaving 4 bases not matched to a gene. The CDR3 here is CASSITGVSGNTIYF. CDR3 DNA sequence: TGTGCCAGCAGTATAACAGGGGTCTCTGGAAACACCATATATTTT. Full variable domain (outside the CDR3, taken from reference TRBV2 and TRBJ1-3): EPEVTQTPSHQVTQMGQEVILRCVPISNHLYFYWYRQILGQKVEFLVSFYNNEISEKSEIFDDQFSVERPDGSNFTLKIRSTKLEDSAMYFCASSITGVSGNTIYFGEGSWLTVV.

In DNA form, the CDR3 reads TGTGCCAGCAGCTCTTACAACAGGGGTGTGGAGACCCAGTACTTC. Residues: CASSSYNRGVETQYF. V gene TRBV7-6 combines with J gene TRBJ2-5, with 7 bases fitting TRBD1. Looked up from germline, CDR1 is SGHVS and CDR2 is FNYEAQ. After removal of 4 bases from V and 5 bases from J, the junction contained 10 bases not matched to a gene. CDR3 length: 15 residues.

The chain joins TRBV30 to TRBJ2-7, with 8 bases matching TRBD1. Losses at the gene ends were 3 bases for V and 3 bases for J; bases not matched to a gene: 19. The CDR3 consists of 18 residues. Per germline, CDR1 GTSNPN and CDR2 SVGIG (reference sequence). Here the CDR3 reads CAWRPRAGGSDGYYEQYF. The CDR3 region has the DNA TGTGCCTGGAGACCCAGGGCAGGGGGCTCCGACGGCTACTACGAGCAGTACTTC.

This sequence joins TRBV3-1 (or the pseudogene TRBV3-2) and TRBJ2-2; D gene ambiguous. There are 12 residues in the CDR3. The V and J ends lost 5 bases and 3 bases respectively, with 4 bases between them. Germline values: CDR1 LGHDT, CDR2 YNNKEL (reference sequence). CDR3 amino acids: CASSDYTGELFF. CDR3 bases: TGTGCCAGCAGCGACTACACCGGGGAGCTGTTTTTT.

The V gene is TRBV27, the J gene TRBJ2-1; TRBD2 matches 15 bases. Germline loops: CDR1 MNHEY, CDR2 SMNVEV (reference sequence). The junction had 8 bases not matched to a gene; V was cut back by 5 bases and J by 15 bases. This CDR3 region has 14 residues. CDR3 sequence: CASSAGLAGGLTFF. Here the CDR3 DNA reads TGTGCCAGCAGTGCAGGACTAGCGGGGGGGCTAACGTTCTTC.

This chain connects TRBV5-4 to TRBJ2-7; a weak D match, TRBD2 (5 bases). The CDR3 consists of 11 residues. The germline gives CDR1 SGHNT, CDR2 YYREEE (reference sequence). Trimming removed 4 bases from V and 8 bases from J, with 10 bases in between. The CDR3 bases are TGTGCCAGCAGCAGCGGCCGAAAGCAGTACTTC. This codes for CASSSGRKQYF.

The rearrangement links TRBV5-4 to TRBJ2-6, with TRBD2 identical over 12 bases. CDR1 SGHNT and CDR2 YYREEE come from the germline V gene (reference sequence). The CDR3 covers 17 residues. The V segment lost 3 bases and the J segment 0 bases; nucleotides outside the gene matches: 1. The CDR3 here is CASSSGLAGSGANVLTF. The CDR3 nucleotides are TGTGCCAGCAGCTCGGGACTAGCGGGCTCTGGGGCCAACGTCCTGACTTTC.

The V and J genes are TRBV27 and TRBJ2-3; weak D call: TRBD2 (5 bases). V was clipped by 2 bases and J by 1 base, with 10 bases between them. The length of the CDR3 is 15 residues. Germline values: CDR1 MNHEY, CDR2 SMNVEV (reference sequence). As DNA, the CDR3 is TGTGCCAGCAGTTTAAAAATGCGGGGCACAGATACGCAGTATTTT. The encoded protein is CASSLKMRGTDTQYF.

The chain links TRBV6-5 to TRBJ2-1, with 8 bases identical to TRBD2. The CDR3 contains 13 residues. Germline V CDR1 and CDR2: MNHEY, SVGAGI. CDR3 nucleotide sequence: TGTGCGGTAGCGGGGTTCCCATACAATGAGCAGTTCTTC. It yields the protein CAVAGFPYNEQFF.

J is TRBJ2-7 and V is TRBV6-5, with 7 bases aligning to TRBD2. V shed 8 bases, J shed 5 bases, and the junction held 9 bases outside the gene matches. This CDR3 is built from 13 residues. The V gene's germline CDR1 is MNHEY and CDR2 SVGAGI. The CDR3 loop is CASGSSGSNEQYF. CDR3 coding DNA: TGTGCCAGCGGATCTAGCGGCAGTAACGAGCAGTACTTC.

A word on this clone: This sample also contains other DNA sequences that code for the same CDR3. This chain's CDR3 is CASSQGHYEQYF. In DNA, the CDR3 is TGTGCCAGCAGCCAAGGGCACTACGAGCAGTACTTC. This sequence joins TRBV3-1 (or the pseudogene TRBV3-2) and TRBJ2-7; unclear D gene. CDR1 is LGHDT, CDR2 YNNKEL, per germline (reference sequence). The V gene lost 1 base and the J gene lost 3 bases, with 4 bases spanning the gap. CDR3 length: 12 amino acids.

This chain connects TRBV5-1 to TRBJ1-3; D ambiguous. Trimming pared 0 bases from V and 2 bases from J, leaving 9 bases between. The CDR3 totals 15 residues. Germline V gene sequence: CDR1 SGHRS, CDR2 YFSETQ. The CDR3 sequence: CASSLEPGPGNTIYF. The CDR3, as DNA: TGCGCCAGCAGCTTGGAGCCAGGCCCTGGAAACACCATATATTTT. The variable domain in full, completed from reference TRBV5-1 and TRBJ1-3, reads KAGVTQTPRYLIKTRGQQVTLSCSPISGHRSVSWYQQTPGQGLQFLFEYFSETQRNKGNFPGRFSGRQFSNSRSEMNVSTLELGDSALYLCASSLEPGPGNTIYFGEGSWLTVV.

The rearrangement links TRBV12-3 or TRBV12-4 to TRBJ2-7, with D possibly being TRBD1 (5 bases). V was pared by 4 bases and J by 1 base, with 5 bases between. The length of the CDR3 is 12 residues. CDR3 residues: CASSSGSYEQYF. For the CDR3, the DNA is TGTGCCAGCAGTTCAGGGTCCTACGAGCAGTACTTC.

The chain carries TRBV12-3 or TRBV12-4 and TRBJ1-1; D unclear. Trimming removed 2 bases at V and 8 bases at J, with 6 bases between. The CDR3 length is 11 residues. This chain's CDR3 is CASSLRGEAFF. CDR3 nucleotide sequence: TGTGCCAGCAGTTTACGAGGCGAAGCTTTCTTT.